This entry is about one TCR beta chain. This specimen comes from a study of OX40 agonist ivuxolimab in advanced cancers. Background on the study: From 23 to 79 years was the age range, with a mean of about 54 years, and over 80% were male.

V was cut by 2 bases and J by 7 bases, with 3 bases left in between. Germline CDR1 is MNHEY and CDR2 is SVGAGI. The CDR3 extends over 11 amino acids. Repertoires were generated with immunoSEQ multiplex PCR, while TCRdb's copy carries only in-frame clones and drops some. The sample yields under 200,000 clones, under 95% seen once. The TCR was taken from an adult with an advanced solid tumor such as melanoma, head and neck, liver or kidney cancer. The chain employs TRBV6-5 and TRBJ1-3; no clear D gene. The sequencing here drew on CD4+ or CD8+ T cells sorted from blood, taken in a trial of the OX40 agonist ivuxolimab. The CDR3, as DNA: TGTGCCAGCAGTTACGGGAACACCATATATTTT. This translates into CASSYGNTIYF.